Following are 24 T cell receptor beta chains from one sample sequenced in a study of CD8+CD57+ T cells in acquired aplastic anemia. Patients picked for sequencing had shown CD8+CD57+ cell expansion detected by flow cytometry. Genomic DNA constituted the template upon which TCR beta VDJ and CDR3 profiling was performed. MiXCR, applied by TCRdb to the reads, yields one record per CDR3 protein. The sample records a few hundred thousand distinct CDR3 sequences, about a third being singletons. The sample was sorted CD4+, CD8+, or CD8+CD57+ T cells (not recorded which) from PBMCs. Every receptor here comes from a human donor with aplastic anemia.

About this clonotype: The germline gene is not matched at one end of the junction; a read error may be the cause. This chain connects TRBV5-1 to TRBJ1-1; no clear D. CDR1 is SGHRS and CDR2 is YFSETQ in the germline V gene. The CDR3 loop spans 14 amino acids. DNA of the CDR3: TGCGCCAGCAGCTCGCGTACGGCGAGCACTGAAGCTCTCTTT. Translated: CASSSRTASTEALF.

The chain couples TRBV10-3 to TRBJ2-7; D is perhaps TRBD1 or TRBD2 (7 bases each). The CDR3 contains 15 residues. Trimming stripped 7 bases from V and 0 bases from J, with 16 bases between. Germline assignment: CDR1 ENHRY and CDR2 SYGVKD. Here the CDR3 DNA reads TGTGCCATCATGAGGGACAGCGGGAACTCCTACGAGCAGTACTTC. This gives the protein CAIMRDSGNSYEQYF.

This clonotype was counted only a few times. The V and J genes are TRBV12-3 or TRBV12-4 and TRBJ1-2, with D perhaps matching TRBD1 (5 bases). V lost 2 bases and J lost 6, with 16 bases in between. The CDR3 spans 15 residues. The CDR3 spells CASSLRVGRAHGYTF. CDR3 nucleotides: TGTGCCAGCAGTTTACGGGTCGGCAGGGCGCATGGCTACACCTTC.

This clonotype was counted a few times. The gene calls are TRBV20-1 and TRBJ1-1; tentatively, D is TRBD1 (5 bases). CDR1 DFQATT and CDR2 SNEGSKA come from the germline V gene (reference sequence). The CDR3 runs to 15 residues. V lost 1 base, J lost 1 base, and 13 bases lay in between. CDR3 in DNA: TGCAGTGCTAGAGCTTGGGGGAGCAGGAACACTGAAGCTTTCTTT. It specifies CSARAWGSRNTEAFF.

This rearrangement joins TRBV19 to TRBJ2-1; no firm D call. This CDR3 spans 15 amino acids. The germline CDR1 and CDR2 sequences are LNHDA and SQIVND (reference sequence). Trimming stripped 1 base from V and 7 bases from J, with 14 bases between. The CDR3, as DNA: TGTGCCAGTAGTATAGTTACAGTTGATCGAAATGAGCAGTTCTTC. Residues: CASSIVTVDRNEQFF.

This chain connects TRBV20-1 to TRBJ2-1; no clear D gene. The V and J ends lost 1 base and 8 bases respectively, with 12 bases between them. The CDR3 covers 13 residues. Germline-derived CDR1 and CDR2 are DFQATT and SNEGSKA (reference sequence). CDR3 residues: CSARVPQKDEQFF. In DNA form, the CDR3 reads TGCAGTGCTAGAGTACCTCAAAAGGATGAGCAGTTCTTC.

CDR3 amino acids: CASSARQVGNQPQHF. The CDR3 DNA sequence: TGTGCCAGCAGTGCTAGACAGGTGGGCAATCAGCCCCAGCATTTT. The chain is built from TRBV2 and TRBJ1-5; D is perhaps TRBD1 (6 bases). CDR3 size: 15 residues. CDR1 SNHLY and CDR2 FYNNEI come from the germline V gene. Between the trimmed V and J ends, which lost 4 bases and 2 bases, there was a span of 12 bases.

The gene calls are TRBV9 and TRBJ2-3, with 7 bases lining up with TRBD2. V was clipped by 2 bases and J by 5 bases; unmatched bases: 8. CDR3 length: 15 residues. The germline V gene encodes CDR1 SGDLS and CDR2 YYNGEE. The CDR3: CASSVSSGPLDTQYF. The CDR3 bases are TGTGCCAGCAGCGTTTCTAGCGGACCCCTAGATACGCAGTATTTT.

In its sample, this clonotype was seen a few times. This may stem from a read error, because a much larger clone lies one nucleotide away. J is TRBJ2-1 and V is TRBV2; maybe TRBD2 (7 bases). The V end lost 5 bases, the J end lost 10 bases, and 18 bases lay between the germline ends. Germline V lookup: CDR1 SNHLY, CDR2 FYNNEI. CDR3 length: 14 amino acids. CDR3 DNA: TGTGCCAGCAGTCCCCGAGGGAGGGGGGGGGAGCAGTTCTTC. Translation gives CASSPRGRGGEQFF.

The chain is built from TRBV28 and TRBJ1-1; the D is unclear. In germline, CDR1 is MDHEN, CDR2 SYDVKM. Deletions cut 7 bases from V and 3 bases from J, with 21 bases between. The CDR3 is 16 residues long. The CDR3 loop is CASTTPDSWADTEAFF. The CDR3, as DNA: TGTGCCAGCACTACACCGGACTCCTGGGCGGACACTGAAGCTTTCTTT.

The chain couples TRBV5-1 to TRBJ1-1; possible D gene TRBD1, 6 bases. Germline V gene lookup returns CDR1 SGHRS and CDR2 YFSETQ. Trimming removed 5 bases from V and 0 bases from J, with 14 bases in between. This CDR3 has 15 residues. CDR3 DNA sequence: TGCGCCAGCAGTCCCTCTGGGACAATGAACACTGAAGCTTTCTTT. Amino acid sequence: CASSPSGTMNTEAFF.

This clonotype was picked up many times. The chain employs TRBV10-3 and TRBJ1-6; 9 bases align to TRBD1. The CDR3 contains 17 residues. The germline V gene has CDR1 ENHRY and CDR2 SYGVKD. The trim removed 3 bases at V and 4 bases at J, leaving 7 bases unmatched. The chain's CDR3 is CAISERGQGKYNSPLHF. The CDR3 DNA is TGTGCCATCAGTGAACGAGGACAGGGGAAATATAATTCACCCCTCCACTTT.

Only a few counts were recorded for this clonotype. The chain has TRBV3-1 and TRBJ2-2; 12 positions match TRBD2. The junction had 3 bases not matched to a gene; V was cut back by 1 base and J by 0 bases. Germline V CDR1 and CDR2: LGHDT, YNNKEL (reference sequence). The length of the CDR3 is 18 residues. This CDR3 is CASSQGLAGGTNTGELFF. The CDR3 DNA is TGTGCCAGCAGCCAAGGGCTAGCGGGGGGGACGAACACCGGGGAGCTGTTTTTT. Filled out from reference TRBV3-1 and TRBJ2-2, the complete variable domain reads DTAVSQTPKYLVTQMGNDKSIKCEQNLGHDTMYWYKQDSKKFLKIMFSYNNKELIINETVPNRFSPKSPDKAHLNLHINSLELGDSAVYFCASSQGLAGGTNTGELFFGEGSRLTVL.

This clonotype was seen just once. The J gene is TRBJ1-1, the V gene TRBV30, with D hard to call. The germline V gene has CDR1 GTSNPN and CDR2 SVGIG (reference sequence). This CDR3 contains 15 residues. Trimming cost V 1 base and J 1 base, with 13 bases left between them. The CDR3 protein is CAWSGEVRENTEAFF. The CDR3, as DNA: TGTGCCTGGAGTGGCGAGGTCAGAGAGAACACTGAAGCTTTCTTT.

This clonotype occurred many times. As DNA, the CDR3 is TGTGCCAGCAGCCAGGGTAGGAGACAGGGAGCGGTTGGCTACACCTTC. This encodes CASSQGRRQGAVGYTF. The V gene is TRBV7-9, the J gene TRBJ1-2; 7 nucleotides align to TRBD1. V lost 5 bases and J lost 7; bases outside the gene matches: 16. The germline V gene has CDR1 SEHNR and CDR2 FQNEAQ (reference sequence). The CDR3 contains 16 residues.

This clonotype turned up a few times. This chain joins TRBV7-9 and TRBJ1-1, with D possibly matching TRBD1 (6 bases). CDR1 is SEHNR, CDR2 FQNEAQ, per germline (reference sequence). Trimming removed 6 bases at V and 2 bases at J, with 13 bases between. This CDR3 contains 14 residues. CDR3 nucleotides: TGTGCCAGCAGAGAAACTGGGGGCAACACTGAAGCTTTCTTT. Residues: CASRETGGNTEAFF.

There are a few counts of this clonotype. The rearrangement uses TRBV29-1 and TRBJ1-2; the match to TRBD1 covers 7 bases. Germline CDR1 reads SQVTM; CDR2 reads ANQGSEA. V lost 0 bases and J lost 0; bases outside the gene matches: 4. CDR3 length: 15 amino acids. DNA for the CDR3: TGCAGCGTTGAAGAACAGGGGATTGCTAACTATGGCTACACCTTC. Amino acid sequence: CSVEEQGIANYGYTF.

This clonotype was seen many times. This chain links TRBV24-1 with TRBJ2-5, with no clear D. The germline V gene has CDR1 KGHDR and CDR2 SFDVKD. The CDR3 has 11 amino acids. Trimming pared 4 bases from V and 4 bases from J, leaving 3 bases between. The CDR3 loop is CATSEGETQYF. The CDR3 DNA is TGTGCCACCAGTGAAGGAGAGACCCAGTACTTC.

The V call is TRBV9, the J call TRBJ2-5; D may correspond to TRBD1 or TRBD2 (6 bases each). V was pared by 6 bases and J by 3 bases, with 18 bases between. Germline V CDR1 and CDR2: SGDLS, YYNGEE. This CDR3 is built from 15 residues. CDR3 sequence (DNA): TGTGCCAGCACGCGCGGGACACGTACAGAAGAGACCCAGTACTTC. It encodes CASTRGTRTEETQYF.

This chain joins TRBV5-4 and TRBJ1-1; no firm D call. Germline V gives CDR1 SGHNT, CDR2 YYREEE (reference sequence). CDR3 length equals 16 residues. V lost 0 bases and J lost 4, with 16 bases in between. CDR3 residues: CASSLGLRWELTEAFF. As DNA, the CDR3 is TGTGCCAGCAGCTTGGGTCTCCGTTGGGAACTCACTGAAGCTTTCTTT.

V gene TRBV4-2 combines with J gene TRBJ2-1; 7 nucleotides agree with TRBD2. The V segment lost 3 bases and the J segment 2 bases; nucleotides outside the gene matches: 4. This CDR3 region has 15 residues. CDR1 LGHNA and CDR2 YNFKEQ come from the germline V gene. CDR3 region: CASSQDSGPYNEQFF. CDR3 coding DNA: TGTGCCAGCAGCCAGGATAGCGGGCCCTACAATGAGCAGTTCTTC.

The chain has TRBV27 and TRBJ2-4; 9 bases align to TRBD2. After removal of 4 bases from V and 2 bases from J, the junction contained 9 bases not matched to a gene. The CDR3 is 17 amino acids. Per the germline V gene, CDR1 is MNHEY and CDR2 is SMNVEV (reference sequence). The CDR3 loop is CASSSYLAGASKNIQYF. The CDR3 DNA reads TGTGCCAGCAGTTCGTATTTAGCGGGGGCCTCCAAAAACATTCAGTACTTC.

Here the CDR3 DNA reads TGCAGTGCTAGCTCGCTAGCCTACGAGCAGTACTTC. Protein sequence: CSASSLAYEQYF. This chain uses TRBV20-1 with TRBJ2-7; D uncertain. Per the germline V gene, CDR1 is DFQATT and CDR2 is SNEGSKA (reference sequence). Between the trimmed V and J ends, which lost 3 bases and 2 bases, there was a span of 8 bases. The CDR3 length is 12 residues.

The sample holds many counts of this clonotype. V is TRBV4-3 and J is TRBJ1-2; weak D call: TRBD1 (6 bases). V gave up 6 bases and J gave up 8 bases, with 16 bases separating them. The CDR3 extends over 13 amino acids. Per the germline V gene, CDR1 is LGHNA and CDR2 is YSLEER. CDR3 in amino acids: CASSSGDWYGYTF. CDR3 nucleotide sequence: TGCGCCAGCAGTTCAGGGGATTGGTACGGCTACACCTTC.